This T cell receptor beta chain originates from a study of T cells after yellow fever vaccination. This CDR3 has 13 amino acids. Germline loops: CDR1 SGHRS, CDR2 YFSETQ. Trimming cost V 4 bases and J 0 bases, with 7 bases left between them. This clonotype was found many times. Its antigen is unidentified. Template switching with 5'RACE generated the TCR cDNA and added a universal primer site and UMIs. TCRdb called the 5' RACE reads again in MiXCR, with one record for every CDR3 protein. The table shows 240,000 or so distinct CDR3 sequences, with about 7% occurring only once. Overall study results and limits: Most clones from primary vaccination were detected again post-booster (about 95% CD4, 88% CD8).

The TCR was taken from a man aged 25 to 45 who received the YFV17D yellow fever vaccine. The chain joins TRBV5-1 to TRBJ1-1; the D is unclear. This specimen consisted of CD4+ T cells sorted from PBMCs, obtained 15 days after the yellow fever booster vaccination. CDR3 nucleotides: TGCGCCAGCAGCGTAGATATGAACACTGAAGCTTTCTTT. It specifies CASSVDMNTEAFF.